The clone carrying this T cell receptor (beta chain) was seen only once. Its antigen is as yet unknown. This entry belongs to a study of cytomegalovirus exposure and HLA in healthy donors. The PCR used 60 Vbeta and 13 Jbeta primers. Only in-frame clones appear in the TCRdb table, and some are missing; sequencing was by immunoSEQ multiplex PCR. This table has more than 150,000 clones, about four fifths appearing once. The CDR3 contains 15 residues. J gave up 4 bases and V 2 bases, and 6 bases lay outside the gene matches. Per the germline V gene, CDR1 is SEHNR and CDR2 is FQNEAQ (reference sequence). Study-wide findings and caveats: TRBV6-2, TRBV6-3 and some other V segments were excluded as indistinguishable. From TCR beta sequences, most subjects' HLA-A and HLA-B alleles were reportedly predicted accurately.

The receptor comes from a boy aged 2 to 10 in good health and CMV-seronegative. Sequenced: PBMCs. This chain connects TRBV7-9 to TRBJ2-3; TRBD2 agrees at 7 bases. The CDR3 region is CASSLLEGRADTQYF. In DNA form, the CDR3 reads TGTGCCAGCAGCTTATTAGAGGGGAGGGCAGATACGCAGTATTTT.